This is a list of T cell receptor beta chains from one sample in a study of regulatory T cells in long-lasting Graves disease. MiXCR was run by TCRdb on the multiplex PCR reads, yielding one entry per CDR3 protein. The sample consists of 550,000 or so distinct CDR3 sequences, more than 10% of them appearing once. The sample was also reused in another study, on T cells in Graves' hyperthyroidism and ophthalmopathy.

This material consisted of peripheral blood mononuclear cells (PBMCs), taken at new diagnosis, from a patient treated with antithyroid drugs. The receptors were sampled from a woman in her 30s with Graves disease. The conserved cysteine and the conserved F or W are not part of the CDR3 here.

>TRBV30|TRBJ1-1
AWRGTGMNTEAF
>TRBV6-1|TRBJ1-5
ASRSGQGGQPQH
>TRBV7-9|TRBJ2-3
ASSLEGATDTQY
>TRBV30|TRBJ1-1
AWSVQAQTEAF
>TRBV20-1|TRBJ2-1
SARGPISGTSYNEQF
>TRBV12-3/TRBV12-4|TRBJ1-5
ASSFTQASNQPQH
>TRBV11-3|TRBJ1-1
ASSPRQLGSHTEAF
>TRBV19|TRBJ1-1
ASSMPPGQGFSEAF
>TRBV2|TRBJ1-1
TTKKWRGGGTEAF
>TRBV7-9|TRBJ2-5
ASSPNQIKETQY
>TRBV5-4|TRBJ2-1
ASKLANSYNEQF
>TRBV3-1|TRBJ2-3
ATPSELTDTQY
>TRBV20-1|TRBJ2-7
SARESPGIYEQY
>TRBV5-6|TRBJ2-5
ASSSLAGYQETQY
>TRBV7-6|TRBJ2-7
ASSQRLGKASEQY
>TRBV9|TRBJ2-1
ASSTRSTFTLTHEQF